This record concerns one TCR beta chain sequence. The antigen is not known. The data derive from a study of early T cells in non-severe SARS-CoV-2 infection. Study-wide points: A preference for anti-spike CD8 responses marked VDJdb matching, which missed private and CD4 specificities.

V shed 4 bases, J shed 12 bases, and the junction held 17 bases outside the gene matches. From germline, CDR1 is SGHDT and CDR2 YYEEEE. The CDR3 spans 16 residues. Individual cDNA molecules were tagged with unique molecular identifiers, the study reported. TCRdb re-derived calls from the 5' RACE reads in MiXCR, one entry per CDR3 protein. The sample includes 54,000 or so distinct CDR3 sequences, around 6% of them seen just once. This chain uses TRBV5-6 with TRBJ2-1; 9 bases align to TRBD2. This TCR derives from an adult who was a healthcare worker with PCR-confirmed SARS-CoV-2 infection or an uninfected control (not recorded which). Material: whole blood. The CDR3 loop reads CASSEGTSPLYYGQFF. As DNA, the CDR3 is TGTGCCAGCAGCGAAGGGACTAGCCCCTTGTATTATGGGCAGTTCTTC.